This T cell receptor beta chain stems from a study of a mutant IDH1 vaccine in newly diagnosed glioma listed by TCRdb under 2021. In the study overall: Patients were given eight vaccinations, in weeks 1, 3, 5, 7, 11, 15, 19 and 23, which matched visits V03 through V10. Vaccination started 4-6 weeks after radiotherapy alone, or was given together with temozolomide cycles in the groups whose treatment included chemotherapy. Of the approximately 35 treated patients, approximately 62% were male and roughly 40% were female, and a mean age of roughly 37 years was recorded. Prior to enrollment, patients had been given standard therapy consisting of radiotherapy alone, temozolomide alone, or radiochemotherapy with temozolomide, with the combination given to most patients. Peripheral blood was drawn at six visits: V03 (baseline), V05, V07, V10, V12 and V13. Longitudinal TCRB deep sequencing was done for 25 to 30 treated patients, wherever samples were available for exploratory analyses.

As for this clone: Its target antigen remains unknown. It has no much larger one-base neighbor in the sample; base qualities were not kept.

Summary of the overall study and its limitations: The authors noted that analyses of patient blood samples could not be reproduced because of sample limitations. Across multiple MHC alleles, vaccine-induced immune responses were seen in more than 80% of patients. Availability determined which PBMC samples were chosen for TCRB deep sequencing. Changes in the top peripheral T cell clonotypes picked up by TCRB sequencing did not appear to be linked to pseudoprogression.

The CDR3 runs 13 amino acids, cysteine and phenylalanine included. The only DNA kept is the CDR3, 39 bases in frame from the first base. Per the germline V gene, MNHEY is the CDR1 and SVGAGI is the CDR2. The junction shows trimming of 6 bases on V and 7 bases on J, plus 15 bases between the germline ends. Per the publication, the time point label means: week 5, during vaccination. A 20-mer mutant IDH1 peptide at 300 micrograms in Montanide made up each vaccine dose, which was injected subcutaneously together with topical imiquimod. The donors had newly diagnosed IDH1-mutant astrocytomas of WHO grade 3 or 4 that showed loss of nuclear ATRX. The samples were drawn from NOA16, a multicentre, single-arm, open-label phase I trial in Germany that tested a mutant IDH1 peptide vaccine in humans for the first time. Genomic DNA for TCRB sequencing was extracted from EDTA blood using the DNeasy Blood and Tissue Kit.

To prepare the library, the immunoSEQ multiplex PCR assay was applied. Following the manufacturer's protocol, the hsTCRB Kit was used to amplify rearranged TCR beta chain sequences. TCRB libraries were sequenced on an Illumina MiSeq. Under the source paper's analysis protocol: Demultiplexing, trimming and gene mapping were performed with the kit vendor's proprietary platform. Here the immuneACCESS table is served through TCRdb, limited to in-frame sequences with V and J called. Missing clones are a known gap in these copies; in checked studies unresolved V genes cover under half, and the rest lacks a known reason. The V and J calls and clone size come from that table; D and trimming were worked out from the DNA. The sample table lists around 61,000 clones, approximately 90% of them with a count of one. Approximately 4.2% of the sample goes to the ten largest clones.

The sequence joins TRBV6-5 to TRBJ1-2; 5 matching bases give a weak D call of TRBD1. The source material was PBMCs, sampled from a glioma patient whose treatment included an IDH1 peptide vaccine. This TCR was recovered from a woman aged 40-49 years with glioma. This receptor has the CDR3 CASRPGGMGGYTF. The DNA is as follows: TGTGCCAGCAGGCCCGGGGGAATGGGTGGCTACACCTTC.